The 32 T cell receptor beta chains given below trace back to one sample, sequenced in a study of T cell repertoires and Cas9 in healthy adults. TCRdb's table, derived via immunoSEQ multiplex PCR, lists solely in-frame clones and lacks some. Of 20,000 to 25,000 clones listed, roughly 90% are singletons. Sequencing used CD4+ effector T cells (CD127+, CD25-, CD137-, CD154-) from PBMCs; culture status not recorded. These receptor sequences come from a human donor in good health.

The chain has TRBV5-1 and TRBJ2-7; D call uncertain. This CDR3 comprises 13 residues. Trimming cost V 0 bases and J 2 bases, with 6 bases left between them. The germline CDR1 and CDR2 sequences are SGHRS and YFSETQ. The CDR3 sequence is CASSLGPAYEQYF. The CDR3 DNA reads TGCGCCAGCAGCTTGGGACCGGCCTACGAGCAGTACTTC.

V and J are TRBV6-6 and TRBJ2-2; D is unresolved. There are 12 residues in the CDR3. Trimming removed 7 bases from V and 3 bases from J, with 6 bases in between. CDR1 is MNHNY, CDR2 SVGAGI, per germline (reference sequence). The DNA of the CDR3 is TGTGCCAGCAACCGGGACACCGGGGAGCTGTTTTTT. Protein product: CASNRDTGELFF.

The rearrangement joins TRBV12-5 to TRBJ1-2; D not resolved. CDR3 length equals 15 residues. The V end lost 0 bases, the J end lost 7 bases, and 15 bases lay between the germline ends. CDR1 LGHNT and CDR2 FRNRAP come from the germline V gene. The CDR3 loop is CASGLVSADSSGYTF. DNA for the CDR3: TGTGCTAGTGGTTTGGTCTCCGCGGATTCGAGTGGCTACACCTTC. Complete variable domain (other parts from reference TRBV12-5 and TRBJ1-2): DARVTQTPRHKVTEMGQEVTMRCQPILGHNTVFWYRQTMMQGLELLAYFRNRAPLDDSGMPKDRFSAEMPDATLATLKIQPSEPRDSAVYFCASGLVSADSSGYTFGSGTRLTVV.

The V gene is TRBV19, the J gene TRBJ2-6; D unresolved. CDR1 and CDR2 from the germline V gene are LNHDA and SQIVND (reference sequence). The CDR3 totals 14 residues. V lost 7 bases to trimming and J lost 0 bases, with 7 bases between them. The CDR3 DNA reads as TGTGCCAGTAAGAAGAGCTCTGGGGCCAACGTCCTGACTTTC. Its protein is CASKKSSGANVLTF.

The genes are TRBV5-1 and TRBJ1-2; possibly TRBD1 for D (6 bases). The CDR3 is made up of 13 amino acids. Trimming removed 4 bases at V and 3 bases at J, with 10 bases between. Germline V CDR1 and CDR2: SGHRS, YFSETQ. CDR3 amino acids: CASSMGGDYGYTF. The CDR3 DNA follows: TGCGCCAGCAGCATGGGGGGCGACTATGGCTACACCTTC.

J is TRBJ1-4 and V is TRBV28; D is unresolved. V gave up 8 bases and J gave up 5 bases, with 15 bases separating them. Germline CDR1 and CDR2: MDHEN and SYDVKM. This CDR3 region has 14 residues. CDR3 sequence reads: CASQRQEPNEKLFF. Here the CDR3 DNA reads TGTGCCAGCCAGCGGCAAGAGCCAAATGAAAAACTGTTTTTT.

This clone was counted once. The chain has TRBV14 and TRBJ2-1, with 10 positions matching TRBD2. The CDR3 has 16 amino acids. The germline V gene encodes CDR1 SGHDN and CDR2 FVKESK. V shed 3 bases, J shed 8 bases, and the junction held 10 bases outside the gene matches. Written as DNA, the CDR3 is TGTGCCAGCAGCCACCAGCGGGGGGGCTTTAGGGATGAGCAGTTCTTC. Translating gives CASSHQRGGFRDEQFF.

This rearrangement joins TRBV18 to TRBJ2-1; no clear D gene. Trimming pared 3 bases from V and 0 bases from J, leaving 9 bases between. Germline V gives CDR1 KGHSH, CDR2 LQKENI. The CDR3 extends over 15 amino acids. Written as DNA, the CDR3 is TGTGCCAGCTCACCGGCAGGAAGCTCCTACAATGAGCAGTTCTTC. Residues: CASSPAGSSYNEQFF. Together with reference TRBV18 and TRBJ2-1, the CDR3 gives the full variable domain: NAGVMQNPRHLVRRRGQEARLRCSPMKGHSHVYWYRQLPEEGLKFMVYLQKENIIDESGMPKERFSAEFPKEGPSILRIQQVVRGDSAAYFCASSPAGSSYNEQFFGPGTRLTVL.

The chain combines TRBV7-3 with TRBJ2-2; 7 nucleotides align to TRBD1. The germline gives CDR1 SGHTA, CDR2 FQGTGA. Trimming cost V 6 bases and J 0 bases; bases outside gene matches: 4. CDR3 length equals 15 residues. The CDR3, as DNA: TGTGCCAGCAGACCGACAGGGACGAACACCGGGGAGCTGTTTTTT. This sequence encodes CASRPTGTNTGELFF.

This clone was picked up one time. The chain joins TRBV9 to TRBJ1-6, with D uncertain. This CDR3 is 14 amino acids long. Per the germline V gene, CDR1 is SGDLS and CDR2 is YYNGEE. Trimming left V 0 bases short and J 11 bases short, with 12 bases between. In DNA form, the CDR3 reads TGTGCCAGCAGCGTAGGACCCCAAGGCGCACCCCTCCACTTT. Translating it yields CASSVGPQGAPLHF.

The V call is TRBV12-5, the J call TRBJ1-1; D not certain. Trimming removed 4 bases from V and 5 bases from J, with 11 bases in between. The CDR3 extends over 13 amino acids. The germline CDR1 and CDR2 sequences are LGHNT and FRNRAP. In nucleotides, the CDR3 is TGTGCTAGTGGTTCAAGAGTAGAAACTGAAGCTTTCTTT. Translating gives CASGSRVETEAFF. Full variable domain (outside the CDR3, taken from reference TRBV12-5 and TRBJ1-1): DARVTQTPRHKVTEMGQEVTMRCQPILGHNTVFWYRQTMMQGLELLAYFRNRAPLDDSGMPKDRFSAEMPDATLATLKIQPSEPRDSAVYFCASGSRVETEAFFGQGTRLTVV.

Written as DNA, the CDR3 is TGTGCCAGTAGTATAGCGGAAGCGGGGGGGCACGAGCAGTACTTC. Amino acids: CASSIAEAGGHEQYF. This chain links TRBV19 with TRBJ2-7; 10 bases match TRBD2. The trim removed 1 base at V and 5 bases at J, leaving 5 bases unmatched. Germline V gene data show CDR1 as LNHDA and CDR2 as SQIVND (reference sequence). CDR3 size: 15 residues.

The chain carries TRBV7-9 and TRBJ2-2; D gene uncertain. This CDR3 comprises 12 residues. V dropped 3 bases and J dropped 7 bases, with 6 bases sitting between them. Germline values: CDR1 SEHNR, CDR2 FQNEAQ (reference sequence). The CDR3 DNA is TGTGCCAGCAGCTTTTTTCGCGGGGAGCTGTTTTTT. Its protein is CASSFFRGELFF.

The gene calls are TRBV6-1 and TRBJ2-3; TRBD1 matches 7 bases. Germline V gene sequence: CDR1 MNHNS, CDR2 SASEGT. This CDR3 contains 15 residues. The V segment lost 0 bases and the J segment 4 bases; nucleotides outside the gene matches: 4. Here the CDR3 reads CASSEAEGAPDTQYF. CDR3 coding DNA: TGTGCCAGCAGTGAAGCAGAGGGGGCCCCAGATACGCAGTATTTT.

This chain uses TRBV5-4 with TRBJ2-3; D is undetermined. The length of the CDR3 is 15 residues. CDR1 and CDR2 (germline): SGHNT, YYREEE (reference sequence). Trimming cost V 0 bases and J 5 bases, with 13 bases left between them. CDR3 coding DNA: TGTGCCAGCAGCTTGGAAACAGCGAATGGAGATACGCAGTATTTT. Translating it yields CASSLETANGDTQYF.

The chain uses TRBV15 and TRBJ1-2; 7 positions agree with TRBD1. J gave up 2 bases and V 3 bases, and 3 bases lay outside the gene matches. The CDR3 is 14 amino acids. From germline, CDR1 is LNHNV and CDR2 YYDKDF (reference sequence). CDR3 sequence reads: CATSRGTVNYGYTF. Written as DNA, the CDR3 is TGTGCCACCAGCAGGGGGACAGTAAACTATGGCTACACCTTC.

The chain combines TRBV9 with TRBJ2-3, with D unresolved. V was clipped by 7 bases and J by 0 bases, with 12 bases between them. The CDR3 has 14 residues. Germline-derived CDR1 and CDR2 are SGDLS and YYNGEE. The CDR3 loop reads CASGREASTDTQYF. Written as DNA, the CDR3 is TGTGCCAGCGGTCGAGAAGCTAGCACAGATACGCAGTATTTT.

This chain joins TRBV5-1 and TRBJ1-1, with TRBD1 matching over 11 bases. The CDR3 spans 16 residues. V shed 4 bases and J 1 base; nucleotides not matched to a gene: 6. Germline V gene data show CDR1 as SGHRS and CDR2 as YFSETQ. The DNA for the CDR3 is TGCGCCAGCAGCCGGGACAGGGGGTACAGGAACACTGAAGCTTTCTTT. This codes for CASSRDRGYRNTEAFF.

This clone was recorded once. The chain recombines TRBV11-2 with TRBJ1-2; D uncertain. This CDR3 has 12 amino acids. CDR1 and CDR2 from the germline V gene are SGHAT and FQNNGV. V was clipped by 2 bases and J by 3 bases, with 4 bases between them. In DNA form, the CDR3 reads TGTGCCAGCAGCTTAATGGACTATGGCTACACCTTC. This codes for CASSLMDYGYTF. Supplemented by reference TRBV11-2 and TRBJ1-2, the full variable domain reads EAGVAQSPRYKIIEKRQSVAFWCNPISGHATLYWYQQILGQGPKLLIQFQNNGVVDDSQLPKDRFSAERLKGVDSTLKIQPAKLEDSAVYLCASSLMDYGYTFGSGTRLTVV.

The CDR3 DNA sequence: TGTGCCAGCGGATCTTGGGGGGACAAAAACATTCAGTACTTC. This encodes CASGSWGDKNIQYF. The chain has TRBV6-6 and TRBJ2-4; the D gene is possibly TRBD2 (6 bases). Trimming shortened V by 8 bases and J by 3 bases, and 14 bases separated the two germline ends. Germline V lookup: CDR1 MNHNY, CDR2 SVGAGI (reference sequence). The CDR3 length is 14 residues.

The chain uses TRBV12-5 and TRBJ2-1; possibly TRBD1 for D (6 bases). CDR1 is LGHNT, CDR2 FRNRAP, per germline. The V end lost 1 base, the J end lost 15 bases, and 13 bases lay between the germline ends. This CDR3 is built from 12 residues. The CDR3 DNA reads as TGTGCTAGTGGTTTGGACAGGGCAGGGCTGTTCTTC. This translates into CASGLDRAGLFF.

The chain recombines TRBV11-2 with TRBJ2-7, with a possible D match to TRBD2 (5 bases). This CDR3 is 13 amino acids long. Germline values: CDR1 SGHAT, CDR2 FQNNGV. The ends were cut back, 7 bases at V and 5 bases at J, with 15 bases in the middle. The CDR3, as DNA: TGTGCCAGCACGCTGCGAGGGAAGAACGAGCAGTACTTC. It codes for CASTLRGKNEQYF.

The chain carries TRBV5-1 and TRBJ1-3; 8 bases map to TRBD1. Trimming cost V 0 bases and J 4 bases; bases outside gene matches: 0. The germline V gene has CDR1 SGHRS and CDR2 YFSETQ. The length of the CDR3 is 14 residues. The CDR3: CASSLAGGGNTIYF. For the CDR3, the DNA is TGCGCCAGCAGCTTGGCAGGGGGCGGAAACACCATATATTTT.

The chain uses TRBV11-3 and TRBJ2-1; D is possibly TRBD2 (6 bases). With 6 bases removed from V and 3 bases from J, the gap between germline ends came to 15 bases. The CDR3 is made up of 15 amino acids. Looked up from germline, CDR1 is SGHNT and CDR2 is YENEEA. The CDR3 DNA reads as TGTGCCAGCAGTTCCTCGGGGGAAGGCTACAATGAGCAGTTCTTC. This translates into CASSSSGEGYNEQFF. The variable domain in full, completed from reference TRBV11-3 and TRBJ2-1, reads EAGVVQSPRYKIIEKKQPVAFWCNPISGHNTLYWYLQNLGQGPELLIRYENEEAVDDSQLPKDRFSAERLKGVDSTLKIQPAELGDSAVYLCASSSSGEGYNEQFFGPGTRLTVL.

This chain connects TRBV5-1 to TRBJ1-6, with 8 bases identical to TRBD1. Germline V gene lookup returns CDR1 SGHRS and CDR2 YFSETQ. This CDR3 contains 14 residues. The J segment lost 5 bases and the V segment lost 3 bases, leaving 1 base of the junction unmatched. CDR3 nucleotide sequence: TGCGCCAGCAGCTCGGGACAGGATAATTCACCCCTCCACTTT. This encodes CASSSGQDNSPLHF.

This rearrangement joins TRBV19 to TRBJ1-5; D gene unclear. CDR1 is LNHDA, CDR2 SQIVND, per germline (reference sequence). This CDR3 is built from 13 residues. V lost 9 bases and J 1 base, leaving 10 bases between the germline ends. As DNA, the CDR3 is TGTGCCAGCACGGAATTCAGCAATCAGCCCCAGCATTTT. Translating it yields CASTEFSNQPQHF.

The chain recombines TRBV5-1 with TRBJ2-5; the match to TRBD2 covers 9 bases. V dropped 4 bases and J dropped 1; count of bases not matched to a gene: 2. Germline V CDR1 and CDR2: SGHRS, YFSETQ. The CDR3 covers 14 residues. The CDR3 reads CASSEAGGQETQYF. CDR3 nucleotides: TGCGCCAGCAGCGAAGCGGGGGGCCAAGAGACCCAGTACTTC.

The rearrangement uses TRBV2 and TRBJ2-7; 9 bases align to TRBD1. Germline CDR1 and CDR2: SNHLY and FYNNEI. The V gene end was trimmed by 6 bases and the J gene end by 6 bases; junction bases not matched to a gene: 6. The CDR3 has 13 amino acids. The CDR3 sequence: CASRTGQGFEQYF. CDR3 DNA sequence: TGTGCCAGCAGAACCGGACAGGGGTTCGAGCAGTACTTC.

The chain employs TRBV27 and TRBJ1-1, with a tentative D call TRBD1 (5 bases). The CDR3 extends over 23 amino acids. Deletions cut 3 bases from V and 2 bases from J, with 37 bases between. Germline assignment: CDR1 MNHEY and CDR2 SMNVEV (reference sequence). The DNA of the CDR3 is TGTGCCAGCAGTTTGGCCCCACCTTTAGGGGCTGGGGGTTTGGCAGTTAAAAACACTGAAGCTTTCTTT. Translated, it gives CASSLAPPLGAGGLAVKNTEAFF.

The gene calls are TRBV6-1 and TRBJ1-6; D possibly corresponds to TRBD1 (6 bases). V was clipped by 1 base and J by 9 bases, with 10 bases between them. The germline V gene encodes CDR1 MNHNS and CDR2 SASEGT. The CDR3 consists of 14 residues. The CDR3 is CASSEGTVSSPLHF. The CDR3 region has the DNA TGTGCCAGCAGTGAAGGGACAGTATCTTCACCCCTCCACTTT.

This chain joins TRBV7-2 and TRBJ1-5; perhaps TRBD1 as D (6 bases). Germline loops: CDR1 SGHTA, CDR2 FQGNSA. The CDR3 consists of 15 residues. V lost 3 bases and J 0 bases, leaving 9 bases between the germline ends. This CDR3 is CASSFGQYSNQPQHF. CDR3 DNA: TGTGCCAGCAGCTTTGGACAGTATAGCAATCAGCCCCAGCATTTT. The full variable domain, rest sourced from reference TRBV7-2 and TRBJ1-5, is GAGVSQSPSNKVTEKGKDVELRCDPISGHTALYWYRQSLGQGLEFLIYFQGNSAPDKSGLPSDRFSAERTGGSVSTLTIQRTQQEDSAVYLCASSFGQYSNQPQHFGDGTRLSIL.

V gene TRBV18 combines with J gene TRBJ1-1, with unresolved D. The CDR3 runs to 14 residues. Trimming cost V 4 bases and J 4 bases, with 13 bases left between them. Germline V gene sequence: CDR1 KGHSH, CDR2 LQKENI. CDR3 residues: CASSLEQVSTEAFF. CDR3 DNA sequence: TGTGCCAGCTCACTTGAGCAGGTGAGCACTGAAGCTTTCTTT.